The clone carrying this TCR beta chain turned up a few times. Antigen unknown. This sample was included in a study of immune evolution from preneoplasia to lung adenocarcinoma. Broader study findings: Later-stage lesions appeared to have more T cells, more diversity, less clonality. KRAS-mutant nodules had the highest T cell clonality.

Patient tissue came from resections in Japan or China, 2014–2017. Assay: immunoSEQ multiplex PCR; the TCRdb copy retains only in-frame clones and omits some. The sample carries some 2,000 clones, roughly 83% recorded once. CDR3 size: 21 residues. The germline gives CDR1 SGHVS, CDR2 FQNEAQ. Unmatched junction bases numbered 25, after V lost 4 bases and J lost 1 base. The sequence was obtained from an older donor with lung adenocarcinoma. The sample taken for sequencing was FFPE tissue from an adenomatous hyperplasia lung lesion. Noted subset: atypical adenomatous hyperplasia (AAH), lung preneoplasia. This sequence joins TRBV7-8 and TRBJ2-7, with TRBD2 identical over 7 bases. The CDR3 region is CASSSSIWGVAGVERSYEQYF. Written as DNA, the CDR3 is TGTGCCAGCAGCTCTTCGATTTGGGGGGTCGCGGGAGTTGAACGTTCCTACGAGCAGTACTTC.